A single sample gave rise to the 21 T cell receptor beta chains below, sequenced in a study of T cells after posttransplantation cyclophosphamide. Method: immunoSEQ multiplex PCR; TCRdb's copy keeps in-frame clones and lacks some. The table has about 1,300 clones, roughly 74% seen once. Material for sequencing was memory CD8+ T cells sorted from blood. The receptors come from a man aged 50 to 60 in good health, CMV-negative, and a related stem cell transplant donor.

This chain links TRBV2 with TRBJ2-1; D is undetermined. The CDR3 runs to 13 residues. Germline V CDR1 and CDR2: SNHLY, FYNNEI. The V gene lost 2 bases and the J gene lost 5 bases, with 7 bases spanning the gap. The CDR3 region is CASSEYVNNEQFF. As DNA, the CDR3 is TGTGCCAGCAGTGAATATGTTAACAATGAGCAGTTCTTC.

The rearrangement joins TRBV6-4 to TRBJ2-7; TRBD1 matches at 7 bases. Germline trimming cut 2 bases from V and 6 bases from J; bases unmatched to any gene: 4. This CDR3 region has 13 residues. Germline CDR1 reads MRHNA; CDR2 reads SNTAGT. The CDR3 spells CASSDGDRAEQYF. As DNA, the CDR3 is TGTGCCAGCAGTGACGGCGACAGGGCCGAGCAGTACTTC.

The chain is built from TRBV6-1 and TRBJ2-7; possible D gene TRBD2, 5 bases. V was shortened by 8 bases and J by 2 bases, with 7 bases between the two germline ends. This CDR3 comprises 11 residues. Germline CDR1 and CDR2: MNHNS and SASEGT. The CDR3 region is CASAGAYEQYF. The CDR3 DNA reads TGTGCCAGCGCCGGGGCCTACGAGCAGTACTTC.

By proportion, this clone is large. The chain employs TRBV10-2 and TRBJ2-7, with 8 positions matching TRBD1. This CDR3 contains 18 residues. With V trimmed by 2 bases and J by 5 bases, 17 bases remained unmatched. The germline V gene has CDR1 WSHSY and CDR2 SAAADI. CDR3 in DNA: TGCGCCAGCAGTGAGGACAGGGGTCGCGGGAATCCTATGGACGAGCAGTACTTC. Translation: CASSEDRGRGNPMDEQYF.

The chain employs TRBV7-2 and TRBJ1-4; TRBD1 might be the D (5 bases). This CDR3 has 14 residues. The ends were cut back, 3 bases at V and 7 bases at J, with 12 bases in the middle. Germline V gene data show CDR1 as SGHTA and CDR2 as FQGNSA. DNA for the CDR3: TGTGCCAGCAGCTTTGGGGGGTTAGGTGAAAAACTGTTTTTT. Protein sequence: CASSFGGLGEKLFF.

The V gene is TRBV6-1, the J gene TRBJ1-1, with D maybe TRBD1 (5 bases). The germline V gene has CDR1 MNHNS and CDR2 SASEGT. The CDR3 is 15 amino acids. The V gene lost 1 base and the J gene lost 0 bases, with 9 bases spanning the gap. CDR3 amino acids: CASSEDGAVNTEAFF. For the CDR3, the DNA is TGTGCCAGCAGTGAAGATGGGGCGGTGAACACTGAAGCTTTCTTT.

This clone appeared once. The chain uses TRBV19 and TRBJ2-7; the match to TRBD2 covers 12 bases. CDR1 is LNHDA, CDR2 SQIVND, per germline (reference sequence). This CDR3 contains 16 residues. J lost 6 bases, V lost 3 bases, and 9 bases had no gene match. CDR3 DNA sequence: TGTGCCAGTAGTATGCCCCGGACTAGCGGGACAGGCGAGCAGTACTTC. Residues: CASSMPRTSGTGEQYF.

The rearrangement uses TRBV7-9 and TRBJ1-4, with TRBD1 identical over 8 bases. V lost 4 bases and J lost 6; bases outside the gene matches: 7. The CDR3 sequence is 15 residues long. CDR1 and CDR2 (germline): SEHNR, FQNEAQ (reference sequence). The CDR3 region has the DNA TGTGCCAGCAGCTCCGGACAGGGTCGTGATGAAAAACTGTTTTTT. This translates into CASSSGQGRDEKLFF.

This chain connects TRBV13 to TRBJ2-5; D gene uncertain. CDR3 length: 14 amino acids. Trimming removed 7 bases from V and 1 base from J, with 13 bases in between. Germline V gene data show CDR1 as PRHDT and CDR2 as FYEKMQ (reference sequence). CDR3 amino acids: CASTSRSFQETQYF. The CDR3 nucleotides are TGTGCCAGCACCTCCCGGTCATTCCAAGAGACCCAGTACTTC.

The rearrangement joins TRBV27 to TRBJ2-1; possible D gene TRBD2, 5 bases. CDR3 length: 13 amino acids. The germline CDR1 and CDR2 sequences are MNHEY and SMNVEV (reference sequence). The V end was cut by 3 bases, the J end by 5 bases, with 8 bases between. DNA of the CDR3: TGTGCCAGCAGTTTCACGGGGAACAATGAGCAGTTCTTC. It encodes CASSFTGNNEQFF.

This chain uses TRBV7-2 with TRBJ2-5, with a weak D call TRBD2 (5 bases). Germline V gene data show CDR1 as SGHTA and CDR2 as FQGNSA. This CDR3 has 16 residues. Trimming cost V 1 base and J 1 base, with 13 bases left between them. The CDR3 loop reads CASSLVRGSIQETQYF. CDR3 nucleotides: TGTGCCAGCAGCTTAGTTCGCGGGTCCATCCAAGAGACCCAGTACTTC. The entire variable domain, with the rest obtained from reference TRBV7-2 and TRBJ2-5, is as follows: GAGVSQSPSNKVTEKGKDVELRCDPISGHTALYWYRQSLGQGLEFLIYFQGNSAPDKSGLPSDRFSAERTGGSVSTLTIQRTQQEDSAVYLCASSLVRGSIQETQYFGPGTRLLVL.

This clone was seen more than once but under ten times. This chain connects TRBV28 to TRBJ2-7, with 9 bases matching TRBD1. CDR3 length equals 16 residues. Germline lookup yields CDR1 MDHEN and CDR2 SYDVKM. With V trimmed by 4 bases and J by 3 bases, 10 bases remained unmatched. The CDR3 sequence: CASSSPSGTGNYEQYF. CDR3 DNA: TGTGCCAGCAGTTCCCCCTCCGGGACAGGGAACTACGAGCAGTACTTC.

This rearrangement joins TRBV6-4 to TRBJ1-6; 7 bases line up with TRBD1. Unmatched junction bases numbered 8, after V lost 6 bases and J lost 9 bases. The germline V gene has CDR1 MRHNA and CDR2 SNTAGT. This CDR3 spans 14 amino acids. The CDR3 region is CASRQTGPGSPLHF. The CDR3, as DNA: TGTGCCAGCAGGCAGACAGGGCCGGGTTCACCCCTCCACTTT.

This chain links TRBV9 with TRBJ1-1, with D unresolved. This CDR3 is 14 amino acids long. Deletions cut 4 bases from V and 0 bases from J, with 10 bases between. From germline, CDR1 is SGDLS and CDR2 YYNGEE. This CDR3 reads CASSLGEMNTEAFF. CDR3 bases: TGTGCCAGCAGCCTGGGAGAAATGAACACTGAAGCTTTCTTT.

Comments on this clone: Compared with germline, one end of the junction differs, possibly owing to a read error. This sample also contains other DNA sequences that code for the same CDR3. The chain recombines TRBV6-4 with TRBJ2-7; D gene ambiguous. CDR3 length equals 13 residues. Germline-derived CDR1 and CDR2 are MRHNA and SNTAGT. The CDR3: CAIGAGLSYEQYF. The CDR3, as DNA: TGTGCCATCGGAGCCGGGTTGTCCTACGAGCAATACTTC.

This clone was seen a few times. The CDR3 loop reads CASSYPTGGNSPLHF. In DNA form, the CDR3 reads TGTGCCAGCAGTTACCCTACAGGGGGCAATTCACCCCTCCACTTT. The chain joins TRBV6-6 to TRBJ1-6, with 9 bases identical to TRBD1. CDR3 length equals 15 residues. Germline assignment: CDR1 MNHNY and CDR2 SVGAGI (reference sequence). V was pared by 2 bases and J by 7 bases, with 3 bases of the junction left unmatched.

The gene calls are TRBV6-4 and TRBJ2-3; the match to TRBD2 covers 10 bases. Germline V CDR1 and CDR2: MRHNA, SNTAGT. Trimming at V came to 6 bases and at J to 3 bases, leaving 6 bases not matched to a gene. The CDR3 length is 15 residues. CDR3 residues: CASSPRAGGTDTQYF. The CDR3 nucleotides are TGTGCCAGCAGCCCTAGAGCGGGAGGGACAGATACGCAGTATTTT.

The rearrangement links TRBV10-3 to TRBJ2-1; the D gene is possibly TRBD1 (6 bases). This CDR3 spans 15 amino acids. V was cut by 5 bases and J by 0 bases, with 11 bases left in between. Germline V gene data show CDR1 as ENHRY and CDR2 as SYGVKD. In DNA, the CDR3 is TGTGCCATCAGTAACGACAGGAGCTCCTACAATGAGCAGTTCTTC. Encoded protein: CAISNDRSSYNEQFF.

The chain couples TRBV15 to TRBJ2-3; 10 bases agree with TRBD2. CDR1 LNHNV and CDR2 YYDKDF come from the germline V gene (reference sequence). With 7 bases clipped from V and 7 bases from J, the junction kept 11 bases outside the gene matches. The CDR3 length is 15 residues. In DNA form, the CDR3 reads TGTGCCACCATAGATGGGCTAGCGGGAGTGTATACGCAGTATTTT. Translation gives CATIDGLAGVYTQYF.

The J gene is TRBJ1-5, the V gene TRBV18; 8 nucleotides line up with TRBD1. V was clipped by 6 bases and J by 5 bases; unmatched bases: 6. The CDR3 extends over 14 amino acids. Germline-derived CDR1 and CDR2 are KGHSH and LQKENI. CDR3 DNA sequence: TGTGCCAGCTCTGCCGGGACAGGAGATCAGCCCCAGCATTTT. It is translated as CASSAGTGDQPQHF.

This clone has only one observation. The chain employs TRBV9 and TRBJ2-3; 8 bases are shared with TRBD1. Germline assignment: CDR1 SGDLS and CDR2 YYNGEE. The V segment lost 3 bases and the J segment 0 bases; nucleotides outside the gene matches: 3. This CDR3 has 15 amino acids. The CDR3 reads CASSDGTGSTDTQYF. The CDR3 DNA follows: TGTGCCAGCAGCGACGGGACAGGAAGCACAGATACGCAGTATTTT.